Here is one T cell receptor beta chain with its context. The CDR3 extends over 12 amino acids. The V end lost 4 bases, the J end lost 5 bases, and 8 bases lay between the germline ends. Germline loops: CDR1 MDHEN, CDR2 SYDVKM. The data were taken from a study of cytomegalovirus exposure and HLA in healthy donors. Primers: 60 Vbeta forward and 13 Jbeta reverse. TCRdb's table, derived via immunoSEQ multiplex PCR, lists solely in-frame clones and lacks some. The data show approximately 58,000 clones, and the top ten clones hold under 7%. The source material was PBMCs. The TCR comes from a young man in good health and CMV-seropositive. The V call is TRBV28, the J call TRBJ2-5; D is uncertain. The CDR3 loop is CASSYAKETQYF. The DNA of the CDR3 is TGTGCCAGCAGTTATGCTAAGGAGACCCAGTACTTC.